Given below is one TCR beta chain in context. Antigen specificity is unknown. The repertoire was sequenced with immunoSEQ multiplex PCR; TCRdb's copy has only in-frame clones and lacks some. The sample records about 90,000 clones, about 87% being singletons. This specimen belongs to a study of T cell responses to AZD1222 COVID-19 vaccine. Study context: Whether given at about 4 or about 12 weeks, second doses were pooled.

This CDR3 is built from 14 residues. Notes on the study in general: At 160-218 and 743-854, vaccine-associated CD4 TCRs were dominant, and they spanned spike. Repertoire samples came only from after the peak T cell response.

The sample was peripheral blood, taken on day 0 of AZD1222 vaccination. The rearrangement joins TRBV21-1 to TRBJ2-7; TRBD2, the D gene given by the table, was not confirmed from the DNA. TRBV21-1 is reported as a pseudogene. The sequence derives from an adult in good health. CDR3 nucleotide sequence: TGTGCCAGCAGCAAACATCCGGGAACCTACGAGCAGTACTTC. This gives the protein CASSKHPGTYEQYF.